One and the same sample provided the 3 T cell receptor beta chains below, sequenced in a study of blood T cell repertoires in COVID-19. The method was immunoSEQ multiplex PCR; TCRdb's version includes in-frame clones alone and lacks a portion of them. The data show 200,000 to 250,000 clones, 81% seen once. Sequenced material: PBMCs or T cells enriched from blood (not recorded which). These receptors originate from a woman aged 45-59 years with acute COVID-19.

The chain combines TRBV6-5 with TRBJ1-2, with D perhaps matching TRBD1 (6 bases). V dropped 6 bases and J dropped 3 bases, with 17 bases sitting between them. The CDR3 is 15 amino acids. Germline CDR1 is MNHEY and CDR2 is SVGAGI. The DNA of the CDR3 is TGTGCCAGCAGATCTGACGGACAGAACTACTATGGCTACACCTTC. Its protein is CASRSDGQNYYGYTF.

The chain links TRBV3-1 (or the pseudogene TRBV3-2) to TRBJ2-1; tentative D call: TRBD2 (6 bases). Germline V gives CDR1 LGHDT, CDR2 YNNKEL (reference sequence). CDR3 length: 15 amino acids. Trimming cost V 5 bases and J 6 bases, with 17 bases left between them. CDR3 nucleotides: TGTGCCAGCAGCGAAGGGGAGGAGGAGCGCAATGAGCAGTTCTTC. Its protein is CASSEGEEERNEQFF.

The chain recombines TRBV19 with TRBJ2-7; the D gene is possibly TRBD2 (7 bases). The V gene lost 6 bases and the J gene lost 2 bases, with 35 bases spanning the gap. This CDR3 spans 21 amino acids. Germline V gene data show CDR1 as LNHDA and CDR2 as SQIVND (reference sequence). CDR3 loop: CASSLRGAKALLGIETYEQYF. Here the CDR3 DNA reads TGTGCCAGTAGCCTTCGGGGGGCCAAAGCGCTACTAGGAATCGAGACCTACGAGCAGTACTTC.